This is a list of T cell receptor beta chains from one sample in a study of T cell responses to AZD1222 COVID-19 vaccine. Produced via immunoSEQ multiplex PCR; TCRdb's table is partial and in-frame only. The data hold 90,000 to 110,000 clones, with about 90% observed a single time. The sample was peripheral blood, taken on day 0 of AZD1222 vaccination. The receptors were gathered from an adult in good health. The conserved cysteine and the conserved F or W are not part of the CDR3 here.

>TRBV5-6
ASSLGDSGEAF
>TRBV12-3/TRBV12-4
NIQSGSSYEQY
>TRBV29-1
SVGKDSNYGYT
>TRBV6-6
ASSSTVVTEAF
>TRBV7-9
ASSLVLDNEQY
>TRBV4-1
ASTPGPAGANVLT
>TRBV4-3
ASSQPQSGRYT
>TRBV6-4
ASSLVPSVSYNEQF
>TRBV27
ASSLWQGNTEAF
>TRBV7-2
ASSIVHTGGSGYT
>TRBV10-2
ASSPGTQYSSNQPQH
>TRBV2
ASSGTGESQPQH
>TRBV7-3
ASSLNEGDTQY
>TRBV5-4
ASSLPGASTDTQY
>TRBV10-3
AISDPKSGGENGYT
>TRBV9
ASSVAPQGLNTEAF